This passage covers 28 T cell receptor beta chains from one sample sequenced in a study. Treg sorting used a CD4+CD25+CD127-/low gate. MiXCR was run by TCRdb on the 5' RACE reads, yielding one entry per CDR3 protein. Of fewer than 55,000 distinct CDR3 sequences detected, around a fifth appear once; the ten largest clones hold around 4.5%. The sample was Tregs sorted from a lymph node. All receptors derive from a female donor with breast cancer.

The genes are TRBV24-1 and TRBJ2-3, with TRBD2 identical over 11 bases. CDR1 and CDR2 from the germline V gene are KGHDR and SFDVKD. V lost 4 bases, J lost 2 bases, and 7 bases stayed unmatched. The CDR3 has 17 amino acids. The CDR3 nucleotides are TGTGCCACCAGTGACCCGATGACTAGCGGGATCACAGATACGCAGTATTTT. Translated, it gives CATSDPMTSGITDTQYF.

This chain links TRBV7-9 with TRBJ2-2, with no clear D. The CDR3 sequence is 12 residues long. Germline V gives CDR1 SEHNR, CDR2 FQNEAQ (reference sequence). V was cut by 6 bases and J by 6 bases, with 8 bases left in between. CDR3: CASSVFSGELFF. CDR3 DNA: TGTGCCAGCAGTGTATTTTCCGGGGAGCTGTTTTTT.

In its sample, this clonotype was seen many times. The chain recombines TRBV7-8 with TRBJ2-1; 10 bases align to TRBD2. V lost 5 bases and J lost 7; bases outside the gene matches: 5. The CDR3 totals 14 residues. CDR1 and CDR2 (germline): SGHVS, FQNEAQ. The CDR3, as DNA: TGTGCCAGCAGCGGGGGACTAGCGCCGAATGAGCAGTTCTTC. This codes for CASSGGLAPNEQFF.

This clonotype was counted at least ten times. The rearrangement links TRBV13 to TRBJ1-1; D uncertain. Trimming left V 2 bases short and J 4 bases short, with 11 bases between. The CDR3 consists of 14 residues. Germline V gives CDR1 PRHDT, CDR2 FYEKMQ (reference sequence). CDR3 amino acids: CASSLWGVGTEAFF. CDR3 DNA sequence: TGTGCCAGCAGCTTATGGGGAGTTGGCACTGAAGCTTTCTTT. The full variable domain, completed using reference TRBV13 and TRBJ1-1, is AAGVIQSPRHLIKEKRETATLKCYPIPRHDTVYWYQQGPGQDPQFLISFYEKMQSDKGSIPDRFSAQQFSDYHSELNMSSLELGDSALYFCASSLWGVGTEAFFGQGTRLTVV.

The rearrangement joins TRBV28 to TRBJ2-3; D ambiguous. The J call may be faulty, since TRBJ1-5 better matches the DNA end. This CDR3 is 16 amino acids long. Germline CDR1 reads MDHEN; CDR2 reads SYDVKM. CDR3 protein: CASSLTYRPSTDTQHF. DNA of the CDR3: TGTGCCAGCAGTTTGACGTACCGGCCTAGCACAGATACGCAGCATTTT.

The sample holds a few counts of this clonotype. The chain is built from TRBV10-3 and TRBJ1-4; D gene ambiguous. V was shortened by 0 bases and J by 0 bases, with 14 bases between the two germline ends. The germline CDR1 and CDR2 sequences are ENHRY and SYGVKD. The CDR3 is made up of 18 amino acids. The CDR3 here is CAISESEAGPATNEKLFF. As DNA, the CDR3 is TGTGCCATCAGTGAGTCTGAAGCTGGCCCTGCAACTAATGAAAAACTGTTTTTT.

Comment on this clonotype: The junction departs from the called germline gene at one end, perhaps through a read error. The V call is TRBV20-1, the J call TRBJ2-7; 11 bases map to TRBD1. CDR1 and CDR2 from the germline V gene are DFQATT and SNEGSKA (reference sequence). The CDR3 spans 17 residues. CDR3 residues: CGARGRTGGTSSYEQYF. The DNA of the CDR3 is TGCGGTGCTAGAGGCAGGACAGGGGGCACCTCATCCTACGAGCAGTACTTC.

V gene TRBV7-3 combines with J gene TRBJ1-5, with D unresolved. Germline V gene sequence: CDR1 SGHTA, CDR2 FQGTGA. Trimming took off 1 base at V and 4 bases at J, with 5 bases between the two ends. This CDR3 has 13 residues. CDR3 residues: CASSLNWNQPQHF. The CDR3 DNA reads TGTGCCAGCAGCTTAAATTGGAATCAGCCCCAGCATTTT.

Details on this clonotype: At one end, the junction sequence differs from germline, possibly due to a read error. V and J are TRBV4-2 and TRBJ2-7; the match to TRBD2 covers 10 bases. The CDR3 covers 14 residues. The germline V gene has CDR1 LGHNA and CDR2 YNFKEQ. In DNA, the CDR3 is TGTGCCAGCAGCCAGGCCTCTAGCGGGAGCGAGCGGTACTTC. It codes for CASSQASSGSERYF.

Worth noting for this clonotype: This could be a read error, since a much larger clone is one nucleotide away. In nucleotides, the CDR3 is TGCAGTGCTCTGGACAAGTCGATCCCCTACAATGAGCGGTTCTTC. It encodes CSALDKSIPYNERFF. The chain is built from TRBV20-1 and TRBJ2-1; perhaps TRBD1 as D (5 bases). CDR1 and CDR2 from the germline V gene are DFQATT and SNEGSKA (reference sequence). The CDR3 spans 15 residues.

The rearrangement links TRBV6-5 to TRBJ2-5; 8 bases map to TRBD2. Per germline, CDR1 MNHEY and CDR2 SVGAGI. The CDR3 is 14 residues long. Losses at the gene ends were 5 bases for V and 2 bases for J; bases not matched to a gene: 4. DNA of the CDR3: TGTGCCAGCAGTCCCCGGGGGGGGCAAGAGACCCAGTACTTC. It yields the protein CASSPRGGQETQYF.

This clonotype was counted at least ten times. The rearrangement links TRBV7-3 to TRBJ2-6; 8 bases agree with TRBD1. Germline V gives CDR1 SGHTA, CDR2 FQGTGA. Trimming took 4 bases from V and 7 from J; bases not matched to a gene: 6. CDR3 size: 15 residues. The CDR3 sequence: CASSSTGGGANVLTF. The CDR3 DNA reads as TGTGCCAGCAGCTCCACAGGGGGTGGAGCCAACGTCCTGACTTTC.

This clonotype appeared a few times. The V call is TRBV10-2, the J call TRBJ2-1; the match to TRBD2 covers 14 bases. The CDR3 is 16 residues long. The germline V gene encodes CDR1 WSHSY and CDR2 SAAADI. V lost 5 bases to trimming and J lost 7 bases; unmatched junction nucleotides: 7. The CDR3 coding sequence is TGCGCCAGCAGTCCGGGACTAGCGGGAGATTTAAATGAGCAGTTCTTC. Translation: CASSPGLAGDLNEQFF.

On this clonotype itself: Being one base from a much bigger clone, this may be a read error. The rearrangement uses TRBV5-1 and TRBJ2-5; TRBD1 agrees at 7 bases. The CDR3 spans 14 residues. Germline V CDR1 and CDR2: SGHRS, YFSETQ. CDR3 residues: CTSSLRTGGKTQYF. The CDR3 DNA follows: TGCACCAGCAGCTTGAGGACAGGTGGGAAGACCCAGTACTTC. Supplemented by reference TRBV5-1 and TRBJ2-5, the full variable domain reads KAGVTQTPRYLIKTRGQQVTLSCSPISGHRSVSWYQQTPGQGLQFLFEYFSETQRNKGNFPGRFSGRQFSNSRSEMNVSTLELGDSALYLCTSSLRTGGKTQYFGPGTRLLVL.

The sample holds many counts of this clonotype. The V and J genes are TRBV24-1 and TRBJ2-5; no definite D call. The CDR3 totals 14 residues. Germline values: CDR1 KGHDR, CDR2 SFDVKD. The V and J ends lost 5 bases and 5 bases respectively, with 14 bases between them. The CDR3 nucleotides are TGTGCCACCAGTGCCTTCGGCCCGTCTGAGACCCAGTACTTC. Encoded protein: CATSAFGPSETQYF.

The chain has TRBV20-1 and TRBJ1-4; possibly TRBD1 for D (6 bases). From germline, CDR1 is DFQATT and CDR2 SNEGSKA (reference sequence). This CDR3 is built from 15 residues. Trimming stripped 3 bases from V and 2 bases from J, with 13 bases between. The CDR3 sequence is CSARETGPTNEKLFF. The DNA of the CDR3 is TGCAGTGCTAGGGAGACAGGACCGACTAATGAAAAACTGTTTTTT.

CDR3: CASSSFRGGNTIYF. CDR3 sequence (DNA): TGTGCCAGCAGCTCCTTTAGGGGAGGAAACACCATATATTTT. The V gene is TRBV7-9, the J gene TRBJ1-3, with D maybe TRBD1 (5 bases). Trimming left V 4 bases short and J 4 bases short, with 11 bases between. Per germline, CDR1 SEHNR and CDR2 FQNEAQ (reference sequence). The CDR3 has 14 amino acids. Full variable domain (missing parts from reference TRBV7-9 and TRBJ1-3): DTGVSQNPRHKITKRGQNVTFRCDPISEHNRLYWYRQTLGQGPEFLTYFQNEAQLEKSRLLSDRFSAERPKGSFSTLEIQRTEQGDSAMYLCASSSFRGGNTIYFGEGSWLTVV.

The rearrangement joins TRBV2 to TRBJ1-5, with 8 bases matching TRBD1. V dropped 6 bases and J dropped 6; count of bases not matched to a gene: 7. The CDR3 is 14 amino acids. Germline assignment: CDR1 SNHLY and CDR2 FYNNEI. CDR3 DNA sequence: TGTGCCAGCAGAAAGGGACAGGCGACTCAGCCCCAGCATTTT. Amino acids: CASRKGQATQPQHF.

This clonotype was seen ten or more times. The rearrangement links TRBV4-2 to TRBJ1-1; D is undetermined. This CDR3 is built from 14 residues. Germline loops: CDR1 LGHNA, CDR2 YNFKEQ. The V gene lost 1 base and the J gene lost 2 bases, with 8 bases spanning the gap. CDR3 amino acids: CASSQGAGNTEAFF. The CDR3 DNA reads TGTGCCAGCAGCCAAGGGGCCGGTAACACTGAAGCTTTCTTT.

This clonotype occurred a few times. This chain links TRBV9 with TRBJ2-5; 9 bases are shared with TRBD2. The V gene's germline CDR1 is SGDLS and CDR2 YYNGEE. Losses at the gene ends were 0 bases for V and 4 bases for J; bases not matched to a gene: 4. The CDR3 runs 15 residues. The CDR3 region has the DNA TGTGCCAGCAGCGTAGAAGCGGGAGGCGGAGAGACCCAGTACTTC. Protein: CASSVEAGGGETQYF. The variable domain in full, completed from reference TRBV9 and TRBJ2-5, reads DSGVTQTPKHLITATGQRVTLRCSPRSGDLSVYWYQQSLDQGLQFLIQYYNGEERAKGNILERFSAQQFPDLHSELNLSSLELGDSALYFCASSVEAGGGETQYFGPGTRLLVL.

Ten or more counts support this clonotype. The V and J genes are TRBV4-1 and TRBJ1-6; D uncertain. Germline V gene sequence: CDR1 MGHRA, CDR2 YSYEKL. The CDR3 sequence is 18 residues long. V lost 0 bases, J lost 5 bases, and 17 bases lay in between. The CDR3 region is CASSQEGGRLSHNSPLHF. The CDR3 nucleotides are TGCGCCAGCAGCCAAGAAGGAGGAAGGTTGTCGCATAATTCACCCCTCCACTTT.

This clonotype was found many times. The chain combines TRBV6-5 with TRBJ2-7, with 11 bases that match TRBD2. The CDR3 is made up of 23 amino acids. The germline CDR1 and CDR2 sequences are MNHEY and SVGAGI. Germline trimming cut 5 bases from V and 3 bases from J; bases unmatched to any gene: 30. CDR3 region: CASSLGDAIATAHTSGGYYEQYF. The CDR3 region has the DNA TGTGCCAGCAGTCTCGGGGACGCGATCGCGACCGCACATACTAGCGGGGGTTACTACGAGCAGTACTTC.

In nucleotides, the CDR3 is TGTGCCAGCAGCGCTCTCGGGACTGAAGCTTTCTTT. Protein sequence: CASSALGTEAFF. This chain uses TRBV9 with TRBJ1-1; D is undetermined. CDR1 is SGDLS and CDR2 is YYNGEE in the germline V gene. This CDR3 region has 12 residues. Trimming stripped 3 bases from V and 5 bases from J, with 8 bases between.

This clonotype has just one count. Its ends do not fully match the called genes, so a read error is possible. This sequence joins TRBV28 and TRBJ2-2, with a tentative D call TRBD2 (5 bases). The CDR3 length is 14 residues. From germline, CDR1 is MDHEN and CDR2 SYDVKM. The CDR3 here is CASSFSGNTGELSF. The CDR3 nucleotides read TGTGCCAGCAGTTTTTCCGGGAACACCGGGGAGCTGTCTTTT.

In its sample, this clonotype was seen many times. The chain couples TRBV5-6 to TRBJ2-3, with 10 bases fitting TRBD1. V was clipped by 7 bases and J by 2 bases; unmatched bases: 7. The CDR3 is 15 residues long. Germline V CDR1 and CDR2: SGHDT, YYEEEE. Here the CDR3 DNA reads TGTGCCAGCCTGCCGGACAGGGGGTCCACAGATACGCAGTATTTT. Its translation: CASLPDRGSTDTQYF. Full variable domain (outside the CDR3, taken from reference TRBV5-6 and TRBJ2-3): DAGVTQSPTHLIKTRGQQVTLRCSPKSGHDTVSWYQQALGQGPQFIFQYYEEEERQRGNFPDRFSGHQFPNYSSELNVNALLLGDSALYLCASLPDRGSTDTQYFGPGTRLTVL.

The V call is TRBV20-1, the J call TRBJ2-7; D may be TRBD1 (5 bases). Per the germline V gene, CDR1 is DFQATT and CDR2 is SNEGSKA (reference sequence). With 1 base removed from V and 2 bases from J, the gap between germline ends came to 15 bases. The CDR3 contains 15 residues. CDR3: CSARVDRRDTYEQYF. CDR3 DNA: TGCAGTGCTAGAGTTGACAGAAGAGATACCTACGAGCAGTACTTC.

This clonotype was seen at least ten times. J is TRBJ2-7 and V is TRBV6-1, with TRBD2 identical over 8 bases. V lost 7 bases, J lost 2 bases, and 4 bases stayed unmatched. The germline gives CDR1 MNHNS, CDR2 SASEGT. The CDR3 consists of 13 residues. The CDR3 reads CASNSGNPYEQYF. The DNA for the CDR3 is TGTGCCAGCAATAGCGGGAACCCCTACGAGCAGTACTTC.

A word on this clonotype: A much larger clone sits a single nucleotide away, making a read error possible. The CDR3 does not end in the conserved phenylalanine or tryptophan, so this is likely a read error. V usage is TRBV4-1 and J usage is TRBJ2-1; D is possibly TRBD1 (6 bases). The CDR3 sequence is 16 residues long. Germline loops: CDR1 MGHRA, CDR2 YSYEKL. V was shortened by 2 bases and J by 3 bases, with 14 bases between the two germline ends. The CDR3 protein is CASSQSSGTIYNEQFS. CDR3 nucleotide sequence: TGCGCCAGCAGCCAATCCTCCGGGACAATCTACAATGAGCAGTTCTCC.